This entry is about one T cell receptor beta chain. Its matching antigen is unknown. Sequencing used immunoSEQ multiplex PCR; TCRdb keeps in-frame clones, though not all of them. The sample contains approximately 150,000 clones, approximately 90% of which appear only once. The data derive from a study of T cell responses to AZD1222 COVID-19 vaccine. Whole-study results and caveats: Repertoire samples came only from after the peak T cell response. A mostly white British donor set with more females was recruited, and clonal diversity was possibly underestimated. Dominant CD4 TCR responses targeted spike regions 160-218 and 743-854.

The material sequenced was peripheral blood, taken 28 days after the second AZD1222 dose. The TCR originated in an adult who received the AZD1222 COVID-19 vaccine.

The CDR3 protein is CASSHGLAGARGETQYF. The CDR3 DNA reads as TGTGCCAGCAGTCACGGACTAGCGGGGGCGAGAGGCGAGACCCAGTACTTC. The genes are TRBV6-2 or TRBV6-3 and TRBJ2-5; 13 nucleotides align to TRBD2. The CDR3 runs to 17 residues. The trim removed 5 bases at V and 5 bases at J, leaving 11 bases unmatched. Germline CDR1 is MNHEY and CDR2 is SVGEGT.